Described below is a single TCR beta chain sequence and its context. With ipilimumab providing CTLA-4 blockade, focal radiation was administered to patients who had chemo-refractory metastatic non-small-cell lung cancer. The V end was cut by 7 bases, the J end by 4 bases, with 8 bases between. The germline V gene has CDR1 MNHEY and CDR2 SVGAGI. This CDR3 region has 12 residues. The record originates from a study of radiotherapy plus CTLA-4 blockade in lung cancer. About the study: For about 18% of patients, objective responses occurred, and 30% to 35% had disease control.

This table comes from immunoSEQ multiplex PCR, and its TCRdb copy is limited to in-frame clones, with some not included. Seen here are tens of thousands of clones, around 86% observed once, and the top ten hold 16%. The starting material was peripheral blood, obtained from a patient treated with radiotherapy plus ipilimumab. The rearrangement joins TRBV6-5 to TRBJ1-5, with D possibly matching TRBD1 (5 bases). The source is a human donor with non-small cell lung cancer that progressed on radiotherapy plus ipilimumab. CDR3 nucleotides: TGTGCCAGCAACCAGGGTAATCAGCCCCAGCATTTT. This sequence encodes CASNQGNQPQHF.